Listed below are T cell receptor beta chains from one sample, sequenced in a study of cytomegalovirus exposure and HLA in healthy donors. Using immunoSEQ multiplex PCR, the repertoire was profiled, and TCRdb retains in-frame clones only, with some absent. The table records roughly 120,000 clones, 80% to 85% of them present only once. The sequenced sample consisted of PBMCs. The source of these receptors is a woman aged 55-69 years in good health and CMV-seropositive. The CDR3 runs from the conserved cysteine through the conserved F or W. The D gene is left open where the match is weak. Where a row states a size, it is once, few, many or the class of an expanded clone; other rows omit it.

d_gene | j_gene | v_gene | abundance | CDR3nt | CDR3aa
NA | TRBJ1-1 | TRBV6-1 | few | TGTGCCAGCAGGGGGGGAGGCGCCACTGAAGCTTTCTTT | CASRGGGATEAFF
NA | TRBJ1-1 | TRBV27 | NA | TGTGCCAGCAGTTTTCTTACAGGCGGAAACACTGAAGCTTTCTTT | CASSFLTGGNTEAFF
NA | TRBJ2-3 | TRBV25-1 | NA | TGTGCCAGTGGATTCGAAAAAGGACAGATCGACACAGATACGCAGTATTTT | CASGFEKGQIDTDTQYF
TRBD1 | TRBJ1-2 | TRBV5-1 | NA | TGCGCCAGCAGCGGGGGACAGGGGGCGAAATTTGGCTACACCTTC | CASSGGQGAKFGYTF
TRBD2 | TRBJ2-1 | TRBV4-2 | few | TGTGCCAGCAGCCAGGGGAGCCAAACTAGCGGATACAATGAGCAGTTCTTC | CASSQGSQTSGYNEQFF
NA | TRBJ2-3 | TRBV19 | few | TGTGCCAGTAGTAACGCGGCGGGGGATACGCAGTATTTT | CASSNAAGDTQYF
NA | TRBJ1-5 | TRBV2 | few | TGTGCCAGCAGTGAATCCACGGCCGGGTGGGAGCCCCAGCATTTT | CASSESTAGWEPQHF
NA | TRBJ2-2 | TRBV6-1 | NA | TGTGCCGCCTTGACATCGAACACCGGGGAGCTGTTTTTT | CAALTSNTGELFF
NA | TRBJ2-3 | TRBV6-1 | few | TGTGCCAGCAGGTCGGGATTAGATACGCAGTATTTT | CASRSGLDTQYF
TRBD2 | TRBJ2-1 | TRBV29-1 | NA | TGCAGCGTTGCCCCTAGCGGGTATAGCTCCTACAATGAGCAGTTCTTC | CSVAPSGYSSYNEQFF
NA | TRBJ1-3 | TRBV13 | NA | TGTGCCAGCAGCTTACTAAACCCCTACCGGGACGCGGGAAACTCTGGAAACACCATATATTTT | CASSLLNPYRDAGNSGNTIYF
TRBD1 | TRBJ2-1 | TRBV5-1 | NA | TGCGCCAGCACCGGGACAGGGGGCTTTGAGCAGTTCTTC | CASTGTGGFEQFF
NA | TRBJ1-1 | TRBV5-1 | NA | TGCGCCAGCAGCTTGGCTCTTGGGAGCACTGAAGCTTTCTTT | CASSLALGSTEAFF
NA | TRBJ2-1 | TRBV27 | few | TGTGCCAGCAGTTTAACCCGCCGGGACAACTCCTACAATGAGCAGTTCTTC | CASSLTRRDNSYNEQFF
NA | TRBJ1-1 | TRBV4-2 | few | TGTGCCAGCAGCCAAGAGGCACGAGGAACTGAAGCTTTCTTT | CASSQEARGTEAFF
NA | TRBJ2-3 | TRBV28 | NA | TGTGCCAGCAGTTTTCGGTCGGAGGCGGAAGATACGCAGTATTTT | CASSFRSEAEDTQYF
TRBD2 | TRBJ2-7 | TRBV11-3 | NA | TGTGCCAGCAGCTTAGGTCCCGCTAGCGGGGGAACCTACGAGCAGTACTTC | CASSLGPASGGTYEQYF